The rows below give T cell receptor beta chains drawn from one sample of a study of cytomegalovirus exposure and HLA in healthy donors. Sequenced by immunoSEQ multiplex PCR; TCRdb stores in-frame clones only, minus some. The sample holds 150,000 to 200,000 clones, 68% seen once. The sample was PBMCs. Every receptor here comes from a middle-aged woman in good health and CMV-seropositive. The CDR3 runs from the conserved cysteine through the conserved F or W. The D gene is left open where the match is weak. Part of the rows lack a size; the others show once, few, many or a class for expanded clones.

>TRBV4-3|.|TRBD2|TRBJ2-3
CASSQEPLAGGINTQYF
TGCGCCAGCAGCCAAGAACCACTAGCGGGGGGTATAAATACGCAGTATTTT
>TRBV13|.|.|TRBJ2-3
CASSSTEVADTQYF
TGTGCCAGCAGCTCCACCGAGGTAGCAGATACGCAGTATTTT
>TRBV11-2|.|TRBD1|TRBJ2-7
CASKTGTGAYEQYF
TGTGCCAGCAAGACCGGGACAGGGGCCTACGAGCAGTACTTC
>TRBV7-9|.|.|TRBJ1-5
CSSQERNQPQHF
TGTTCCAGCCAGGAACGCAATCAGCCCCAGCATTTT
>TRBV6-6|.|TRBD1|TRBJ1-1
CASSYPPGQLNTEAFF
TGTGCCAGCAGTTACCCCCCGGGACAGTTGAACACTGAAGCTTTCTTT
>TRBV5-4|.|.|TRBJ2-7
CASSLRSDRFYEQYF
TGTGCCAGCAGCTTGCGCAGCGACAGATTCTACGAGCAGTACTTC
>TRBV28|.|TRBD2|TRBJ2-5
CASEGLAGGETQYF
TGTGCCAGCGAGGGACTAGCGGGAGGGGAGACCCAGTACTTC
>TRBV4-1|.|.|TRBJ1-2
CASSQERGYGYTF
TGCGCCAGCAGCCAAGAAAGGGGGTATGGCTACACCTTC
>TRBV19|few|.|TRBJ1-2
CASSPRDGPNYGYTF
TGTGCCAGTAGTCCGCGGGACGGTCCTAACTATGGCTACACCTTC
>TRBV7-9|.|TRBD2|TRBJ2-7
CASSIGLAGSYEQYF
TGTGCCAGCAGCATAGGACTAGCGGGCTCCTACGAGCAGTACTTC
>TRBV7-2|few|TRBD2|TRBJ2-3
CASSSTSGQLTDTQYF
TGTGCCAGCAGCTCCACTAGCGGGCAACTCACAGATACGCAGTATTTT
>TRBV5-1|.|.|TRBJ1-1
CASSAMTGGNTEAFF
TGCGCCAGCAGCGCTATGACGGGGGGGAACACTGAAGCTTTCTTT
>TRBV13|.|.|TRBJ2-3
CASRDSYTDTQYF
TGTGCCAGCCGGGACTCATACACAGATACGCAGTATTTT
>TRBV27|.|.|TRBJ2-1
CASSLWWGPTNLNNEQFF
TGTGCCAGCAGTTTATGGTGGGGGCCAACTAACTTGAACAATGAGCAGTTCTTC
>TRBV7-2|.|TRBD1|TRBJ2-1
CASSSPTTTGDKDNEQFF
TGTGCCAGCAGTTCGCCAACCACGACAGGGGACAAGGACAATGAGCAGTTCTTC